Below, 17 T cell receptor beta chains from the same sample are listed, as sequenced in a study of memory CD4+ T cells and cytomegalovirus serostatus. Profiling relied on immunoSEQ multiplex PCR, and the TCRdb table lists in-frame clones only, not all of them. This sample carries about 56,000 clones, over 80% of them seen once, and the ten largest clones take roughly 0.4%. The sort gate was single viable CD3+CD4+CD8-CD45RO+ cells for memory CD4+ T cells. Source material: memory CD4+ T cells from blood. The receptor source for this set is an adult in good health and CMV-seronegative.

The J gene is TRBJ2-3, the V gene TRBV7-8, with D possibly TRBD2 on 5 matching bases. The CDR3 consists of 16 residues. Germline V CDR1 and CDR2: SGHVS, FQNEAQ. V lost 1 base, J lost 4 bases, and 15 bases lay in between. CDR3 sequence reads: CASSLVSVGESDTQYF. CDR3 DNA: TGTGCCAGCAGCTTAGTTTCGGTCGGGGAGTCAGATACGCAGTATTTT.

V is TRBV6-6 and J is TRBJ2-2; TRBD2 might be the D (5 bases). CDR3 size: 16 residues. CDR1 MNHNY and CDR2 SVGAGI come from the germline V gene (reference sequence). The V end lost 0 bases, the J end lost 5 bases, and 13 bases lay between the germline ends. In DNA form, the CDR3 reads TGTGCCAGCAGTTACTCGGTCGGGGTTCTAACCGGGGAGCTGTTTTTT. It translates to CASSYSVGVLTGELFF.

The CDR3 DNA reads as TGTGCCAGCAAAAAAGGGGGACTCTGGGTTGAGACCCAGTACTTC. Translation: CASKKGGLWVETQYF. The chain couples TRBV7-2 to TRBJ2-5, with D possibly called TRBD1 or TRBD2 (6 bases each). With 7 bases removed from V and 5 bases from J, the gap between germline ends came to 20 bases. This CDR3 is 15 amino acids long. Germline lookup yields CDR1 SGHTA and CDR2 FQGNSA. The full variable domain, rest sourced from reference TRBV7-2 and TRBJ2-5, is GAGVSQSPSNKVTEKGKDVELRCDPISGHTALYWYRQSLGQGLEFLIYFQGNSAPDKSGLPSDRFSAERTGGSVSTLTIQRTQQEDSAVYLCASKKGGLWVETQYFGPGTRLLVL.

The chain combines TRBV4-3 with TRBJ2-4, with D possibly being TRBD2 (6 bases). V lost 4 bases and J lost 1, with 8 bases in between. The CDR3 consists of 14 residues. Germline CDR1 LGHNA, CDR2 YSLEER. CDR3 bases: TGCGCCAGCAGCCCTCGGGGGGCCAAAAACATTCAGTACTTC. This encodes CASSPRGAKNIQYF.

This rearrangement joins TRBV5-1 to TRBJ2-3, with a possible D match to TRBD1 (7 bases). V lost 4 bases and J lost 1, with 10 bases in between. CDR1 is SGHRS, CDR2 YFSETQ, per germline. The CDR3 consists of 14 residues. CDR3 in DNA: TGCGCCAGCAGCGGCGGGACAGGCACAGATACGCAGTATTTT. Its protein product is CASSGGTGTDTQYF.

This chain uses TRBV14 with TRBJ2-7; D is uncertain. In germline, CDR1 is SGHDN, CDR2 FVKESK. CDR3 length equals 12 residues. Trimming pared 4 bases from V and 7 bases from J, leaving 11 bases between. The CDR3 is CASSLNRREQYF. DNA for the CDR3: TGTGCCAGCAGCCTAAATCGGCGGGAGCAGTACTTC.

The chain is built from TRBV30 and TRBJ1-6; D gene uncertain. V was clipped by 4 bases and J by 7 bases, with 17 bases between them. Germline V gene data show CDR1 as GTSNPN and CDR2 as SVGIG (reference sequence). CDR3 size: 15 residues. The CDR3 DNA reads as TGTGCCTGGACCTCCACTGCTAGTATAAATTCACCCCTCCACTTT. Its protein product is CAWTSTASINSPLHF.

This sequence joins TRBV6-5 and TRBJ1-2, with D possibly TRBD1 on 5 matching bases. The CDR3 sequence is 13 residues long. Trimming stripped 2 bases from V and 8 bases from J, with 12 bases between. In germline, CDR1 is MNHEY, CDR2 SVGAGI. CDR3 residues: CASSYGVGRGYTF. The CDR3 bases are TGTGCCAGCAGTTACGGGGTGGGGCGAGGCTACACCTTC.

CDR3 in amino acids: CASSLGDRAVNEQFF. The CDR3 nucleotides read TGTGCCAGCAGCCTCGGGGACAGGGCTGTAAATGAGCAGTTCTTC. The chain employs TRBV4-2 and TRBJ2-1; TRBD1 aligns across 9 bases. V was clipped by 4 bases and J by 7 bases; unmatched bases: 8. The CDR3 spans 15 residues. Per germline, CDR1 LGHNA and CDR2 YNFKEQ.

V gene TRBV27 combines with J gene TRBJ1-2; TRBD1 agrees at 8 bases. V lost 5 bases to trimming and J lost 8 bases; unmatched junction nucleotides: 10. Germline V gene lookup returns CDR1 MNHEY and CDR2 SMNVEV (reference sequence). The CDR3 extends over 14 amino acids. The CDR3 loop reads CASSPQGAAGGYTF. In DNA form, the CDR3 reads TGTGCCAGCAGTCCCCAGGGGGCAGCAGGAGGCTACACCTTC.

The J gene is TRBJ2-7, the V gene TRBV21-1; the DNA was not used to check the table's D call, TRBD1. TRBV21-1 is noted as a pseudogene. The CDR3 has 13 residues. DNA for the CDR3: TGTGCCAGCAGCAAAGAGCCAGGATGGGAGCAGTACTTC. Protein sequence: CASSKEPGWEQYF.

The CDR3 DNA sequence: TGCGCCAGCAGCTTGGCCGGGGCGAGCTCCTATAATTCACCCCTCCACTTT. Translation gives CASSLAGASSYNSPLHF. This sequence joins TRBV5-1 and TRBJ1-6, with D possibly matching TRBD1 (5 bases). V shed 0 bases and J shed 0 bases, with 10 bases lying between them. CDR3 length: 17 residues. The germline CDR1 and CDR2 sequences are SGHRS and YFSETQ. Based on the CDR3 plus reference TRBV5-1 and TRBJ1-6, the full variable domain is KAGVTQTPRYLIKTRGQQVTLSCSPISGHRSVSWYQQTPGQGLQFLFEYFSETQRNKGNFPGRFSGRQFSNSRSEMNVSTLELGDSALYLCASSLAGASSYNSPLHFGNGTRLTVT.

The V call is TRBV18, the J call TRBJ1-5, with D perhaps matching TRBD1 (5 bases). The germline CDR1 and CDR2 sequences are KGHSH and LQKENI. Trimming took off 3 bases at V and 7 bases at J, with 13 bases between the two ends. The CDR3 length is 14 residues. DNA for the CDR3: TGTGCCAGCTCACCCTCCGGGGGGGTGCAGCCCCAGCATTTT. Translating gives CASSPSGGVQPQHF.

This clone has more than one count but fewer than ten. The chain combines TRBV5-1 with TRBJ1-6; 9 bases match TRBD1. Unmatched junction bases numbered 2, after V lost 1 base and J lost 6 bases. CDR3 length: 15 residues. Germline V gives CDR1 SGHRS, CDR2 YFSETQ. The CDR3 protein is CASSLRQGGNSPLHF. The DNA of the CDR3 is TGCGCCAGCAGCTTGAGACAGGGGGGTAATTCACCCCTCCACTTT. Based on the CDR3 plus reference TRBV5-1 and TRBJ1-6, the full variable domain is KAGVTQTPRYLIKTRGQQVTLSCSPISGHRSVSWYQQTPGQGLQFLFEYFSETQRNKGNFPGRFSGRQFSNSRSEMNVSTLELGDSALYLCASSLRQGGNSPLHFGNGTRLTVT.

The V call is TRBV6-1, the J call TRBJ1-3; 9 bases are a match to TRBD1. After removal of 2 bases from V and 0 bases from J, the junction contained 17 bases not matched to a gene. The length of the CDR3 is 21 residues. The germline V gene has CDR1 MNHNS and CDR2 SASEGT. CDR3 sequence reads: CASSEQGYISGTGPSGNTIYF. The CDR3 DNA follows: TGTGCCAGCAGTGAACAAGGATATATTTCCGGGACAGGGCCCTCTGGAAACACCATATATTTT.

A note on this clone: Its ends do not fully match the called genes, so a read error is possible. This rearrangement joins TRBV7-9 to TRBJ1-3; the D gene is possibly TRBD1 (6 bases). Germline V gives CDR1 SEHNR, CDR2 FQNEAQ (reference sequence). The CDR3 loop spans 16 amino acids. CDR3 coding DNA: TGTGTCAGCAGCCAAGGGGGGGGACACCAACTAAACACCATATATTTT. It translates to CVSSQGGGHQLNTIYF.

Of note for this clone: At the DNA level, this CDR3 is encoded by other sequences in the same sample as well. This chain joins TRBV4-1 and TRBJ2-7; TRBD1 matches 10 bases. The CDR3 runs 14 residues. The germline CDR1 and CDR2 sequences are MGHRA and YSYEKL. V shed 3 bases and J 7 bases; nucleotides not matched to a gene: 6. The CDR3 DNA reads TGCGCCAGCAGCCACCCCGGGACAGGGGTTGAGCAGTACTTC. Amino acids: CASSHPGTGVEQYF.